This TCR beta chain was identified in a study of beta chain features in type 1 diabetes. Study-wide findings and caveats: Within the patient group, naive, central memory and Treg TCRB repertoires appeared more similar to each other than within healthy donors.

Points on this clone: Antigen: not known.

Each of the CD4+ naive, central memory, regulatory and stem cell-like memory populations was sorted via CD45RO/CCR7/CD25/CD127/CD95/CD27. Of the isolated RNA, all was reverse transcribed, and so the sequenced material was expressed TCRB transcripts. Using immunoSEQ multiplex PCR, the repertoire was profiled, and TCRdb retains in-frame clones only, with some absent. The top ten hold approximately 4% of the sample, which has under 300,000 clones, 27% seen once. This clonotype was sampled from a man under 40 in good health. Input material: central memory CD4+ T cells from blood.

In nucleotides, the CDR3 is TGCGCCAGCAGCCCTCCGGGACTGTCAACCTACAATGAGCAGTTCTTC. Translating it yields CASSPPGLSTYNEQFF. The chain recombines TRBV4-1 with TRBJ2-1, with D possibly matching TRBD2 (6 bases). CDR1 is MGHRA, CDR2 YSYEKL, per germline. V lost 4 bases and J lost 2, with 15 bases in between. This CDR3 is built from 16 residues.